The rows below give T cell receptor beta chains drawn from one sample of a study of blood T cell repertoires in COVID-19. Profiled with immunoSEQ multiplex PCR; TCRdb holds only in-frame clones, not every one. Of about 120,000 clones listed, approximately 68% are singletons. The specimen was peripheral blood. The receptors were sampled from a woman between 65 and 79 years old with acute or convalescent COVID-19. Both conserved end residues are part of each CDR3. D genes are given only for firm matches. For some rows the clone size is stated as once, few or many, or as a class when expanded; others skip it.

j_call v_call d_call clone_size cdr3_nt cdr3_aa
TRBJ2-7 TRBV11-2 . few TGTGCCAGCAGCTTAGGCAGGGGAAGATGGGAGCAGTACTTC CASSLGRGRWEQYF
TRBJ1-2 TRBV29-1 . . TGCAGCGTTGTACAGGGAAACTATGGCTACACCTTC CSVVQGNYGYTF
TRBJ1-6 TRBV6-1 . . TGTGCCAGCAGTGAAGAATGGAGGGGATCCTATAATTCACCCCTCCACTTT CASSEEWRGSYNSPLHF
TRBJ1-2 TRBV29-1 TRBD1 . TGCAGCGCTTCCAGGGGCAGGGGGCGCGTAGGCTACACCTTC CSASRGRGRVGYTF
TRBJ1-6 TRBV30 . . TGTGCCTCGGAGTCGGGTGGTCATTCACCCCTCCACTTT CASESGGHSPLHF
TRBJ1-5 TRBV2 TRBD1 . TGTGCCAGCAGTGCGATAGGACAGGGGGCGAGTCAGCCCCAGCATTTT CASSAIGQGASQPQHF
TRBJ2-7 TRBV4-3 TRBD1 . TGCGCCAGCAGCCCTACCCCGGGACAGCTCTACGAGCAGTACTTC CASSPTPGQLYEQYF
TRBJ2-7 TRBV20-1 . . TGCAGTGCTAGTAAATTGGGGGCTGGAGGTTACTACGAGCAGTACTTC CSASKLGAGGYYEQYF
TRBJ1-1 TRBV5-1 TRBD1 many TGCGCCAGCAGCCCCGGGACAGGAGGTCAGGAAGCTTTCTTT CASSPGTGGQEAFF
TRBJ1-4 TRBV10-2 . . TGCGCCAGCAGTGAGGACAGGCATAATGAAAAACTGTTTTTT CASSEDRHNEKLFF
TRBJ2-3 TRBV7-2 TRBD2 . TGTGCCAGCAGCTCCGGGGGGACCACAGATACGCAGTATTTT CASSSGGTTDTQYF
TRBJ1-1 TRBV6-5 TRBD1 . TGTGCCAGCAGTTACCCCAGACAGGGAGGGAACACTGAAGCTTTCTTT CASSYPRQGGNTEAFF
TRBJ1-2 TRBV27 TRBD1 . TGTGCCAGCAGTTCGCAGGGGGCGGACGGCTACACCTTC CASSSQGADGYTF
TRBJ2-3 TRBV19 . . TGTGCCAGTAGCCACCCAGGGGAGGGGGGCACAGATACGCAGTATTTT CASSHPGEGGTDTQYF
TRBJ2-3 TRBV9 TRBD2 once TGTGCCAGCAGCGTAAGCGGGGTAGGCACAGATACGCAGTATTTT CASSVSGVGTDTQYF
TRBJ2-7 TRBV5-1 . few TGCGCCAGCAGCTTGGACGGCGGATCCTACGAGCAGTACTTC CASSLDGGSYEQYF
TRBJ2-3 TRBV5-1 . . TGCGCCAGCAGCCTGGCGGCTTCGGGGAGGCTTTCAGATACGCAGTATTTT CASSLAASGRLSDTQYF
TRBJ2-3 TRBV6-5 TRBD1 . TGTGCCACCTTTCGGACAGGGCCAGATACGCAGTATTTT CATFRTGPDTQYF
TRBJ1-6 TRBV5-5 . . TGTGCCAGCAGCTTGGATGGCCAGGGTAATTCACCCCTCCACTTT CASSLDGQGNSPLHF
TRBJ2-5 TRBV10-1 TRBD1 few TGCGCCAGCAATGAGACAGGGGGGCAGGAGACCCAGTACTTC CASNETGGQETQYF
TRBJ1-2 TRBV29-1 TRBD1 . TGCAGCGTCCCACAGGGGGCGGGTAGTATCGGCTACACCTTC CSVPQGAGSIGYTF
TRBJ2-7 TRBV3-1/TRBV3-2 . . TGTGCCAGCAGCGCCGGGGGTTACGAGCAGTACTTC CASSAGGYEQYF
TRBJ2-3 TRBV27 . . TGTGCCAGCAGTCGCTCCGGACTGCTTAGCACAGATACGCAGTATTTT CASSRSGLLSTDTQYF
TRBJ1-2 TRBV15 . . TGTGCCACCAGCAGAGCCGGGTTTGGCTACACCTTC CATSRAGFGYTF
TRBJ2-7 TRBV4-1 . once TGCGCCAGCAGCTACGCGCAGGGGGGCAGCTCCTACGAGCAGTACTTC CASSYAQGGSSYEQYF
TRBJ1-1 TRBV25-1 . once TGTGCCAGCAGTGAAACCTTTGGGCCAGGGAGGGACACTGAAGCTTTCTTT CASSETFGPGRDTEAFF
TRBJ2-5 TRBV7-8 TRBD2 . TGTGCCAGCATCAGCGGGACTTACCAAGAGACCCAGTACTTC CASISGTYQETQYF
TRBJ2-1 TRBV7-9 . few TGTGCCAGCAGCTTAGCGGGGCCTTATAGCAATGAGCAGTTCTTC CASSLAGPYSNEQFF
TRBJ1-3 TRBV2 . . TGTGCCAGCAACGACAACTCTGGAAACACCATATATTTT CASNDNSGNTIYF
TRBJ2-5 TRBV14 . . TGTGCCAGCAGCGTCCGTGGGGGGGGCGTGGAGACCCAGTACTTC CASSVRGGGVETQYF
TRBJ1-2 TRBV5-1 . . TGCGCCAGCACCCCCGTACCGGGACGGGGGGACATGCGCTACACCTTC CASTPVPGRGDMRYTF
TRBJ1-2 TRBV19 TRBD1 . TGTGCCAGTAGGCCGGGACAGGCATATGGCTACACCTTC CASRPGQAYGYTF
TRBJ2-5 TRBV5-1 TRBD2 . TGCGCCAGCAAGGCCGGGAGGGTTGAAGAGACCCAGTACTTC CASKAGRVEETQYF
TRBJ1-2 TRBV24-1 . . TGTGCCACCAGTGACCCGGGGTTCTATGGCTACACCTTC CATSDPGFYGYTF
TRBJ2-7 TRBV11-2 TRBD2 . TGTGCCAGCAGTTTTCGGGAGAGCGGGAGCCCGGAGCAGTACTTC CASSFRESGSPEQYF
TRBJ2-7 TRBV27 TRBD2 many TGTGCCAGCAGTATGCGGACTAGCGGTTATAATGTGGTCTACGAGCAGTACTTC CASSMRTSGYNVVYEQYF
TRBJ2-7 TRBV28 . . TGTGCCAGCAGTTCTACAGCCTACGAGCAGTACTTC CASSSTAYEQYF
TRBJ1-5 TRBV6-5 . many TGTGCCAGCATGGGGACACGCAATCAGCCCCAGCATTTT CASMGTRNQPQHF
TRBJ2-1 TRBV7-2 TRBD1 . TGTGCCAGCAGCAGAAGGACAGGGGGCTACAATGAGCAGTTCTTC CASSRRTGGYNEQFF
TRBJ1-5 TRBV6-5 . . TGTGCCAGCAGTTACACTTATAGCAATCAGCCCCAGCATTTT CASSYTYSNQPQHF
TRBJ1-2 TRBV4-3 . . TGCGCCAGCAGCCAAGTCTCCCAGGGCTATGGCTACACCTTC CASSQVSQGYGYTF
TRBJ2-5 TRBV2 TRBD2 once TGTGCCAGCAGCCGCCTAGCGGGAGGGCCAGGGGGGGAGACCCAGTACTTC CASSRLAGGPGGETQYF
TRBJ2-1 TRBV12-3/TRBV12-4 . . TGTGCCAGCAGTTTATCCAGGGCCGATGAGCAGTTCTTC CASSLSRADEQFF
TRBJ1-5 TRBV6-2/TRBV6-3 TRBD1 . TGTGCCAGCAGTTACGAGCCCAGGGGGCAAGGTCAGCCCCAGCATTTT CASSYEPRGQGQPQHF
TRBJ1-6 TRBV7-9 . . TGTGCCAGCAGCTCGGACAGAGAGCCCGATAATTCACCCCTCCACTTT CASSSDREPDNSPLHF
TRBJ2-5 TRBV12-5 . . TGTGCTAGTGCTAAGGGACTCGCGCAAGAGACCCAGTACTTC CASAKGLAQETQYF
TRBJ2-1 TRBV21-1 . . TGTGCCAGCAGAACTGGGCGGGATGACGACAATGAGCAGTTCTTC CASRTGRDDDNEQFF